The 17 T cell receptor beta chains given below trace back to one sample, sequenced in a study of shared clonotypes between healthy human individuals. Cells designated naive CD8 were CD45RO-negative and were positively selected for CCR7, with terminally differentiated effector memory CD45RA+ cells excluded. Measured with immunoSEQ multiplex PCR; TCRdb has only the in-frame clones, and not every one. The table includes around 1.9 million clones, just over 90% detected once. The specimen was naive CD8+ T cells from PBMCs. These receptors came from a man aged 18 to 30 in good health. Some clones in this sample may be carry-over from other donors' samples.

A single count supports this clone. The chain carries TRBV6-1 and TRBJ2-7; tentative D call: TRBD1 (6 bases). The germline V gene has CDR1 MNHNS and CDR2 SASEGT. Trimming removed 4 bases from V and 3 bases from J, with 13 bases in between. The CDR3 extends over 14 amino acids. The CDR3 DNA reads as TGTGCCAGCAGTGCAGGGGCGCCGGGCTACGAGCAGTACTTC. This translates into CASSAGAPGYEQYF.

The chain recombines TRBV19 with TRBJ1-2; D remains ambiguous. The CDR3 length is 16 residues. V was shortened by 6 bases and J by 4 bases, with 21 bases between the two germline ends. CDR1 is LNHDA and CDR2 is SQIVND in the germline V gene (reference sequence). In DNA form, the CDR3 reads TGTGCCAGTAGCATCTGGGGAGGGCTCCTGGGCTATGGCTACACCTTC. Amino acids: CASSIWGGLLGYGYTF. The entire variable domain, with the rest obtained from reference TRBV19 and TRBJ1-2, is as follows: DGGITQSPKYLFRKEGQNVTLSCEQNLNHDAMYWYRQDPGQGLRLIYYSQIVNDFQKGDIAEGYSVSREKKESFPLTVTSAQKNPTAFYLCASSIWGGLLGYGYTFGSGTRLTVV.

The rearrangement uses TRBV27 and TRBJ2-1; 7 bases agree with TRBD1. The CDR3 contains 17 residues. Trimming removed 2 bases from V and 2 bases from J; junction bases left unmatched: 9. Germline assignment: CDR1 MNHEY and CDR2 SMNVEV (reference sequence). The CDR3 DNA reads as TGTGCCAGCAGTTTAAGTTCTGGGACAGTACCCTACAATGAGCAGTTCTTC. Its translation: CASSLSSGTVPYNEQFF.

This chain joins TRBV29-1 and TRBJ2-5; tentatively, D is TRBD2 (6 bases). Trimming pared 7 bases from V and 10 bases from J, leaving 28 bases between. This CDR3 is 15 amino acids long. Germline CDR1 is SQVTM and CDR2 is ANQGSEA. The DNA for the CDR3 is TGCAGCGCACTGGTGGGTGGGACTGCGTTTAGGGACCAGTACTTC. As protein: CSALVGGTAFRDQYF.

The rearrangement joins TRBV7-6 to TRBJ2-1; D might be TRBD1 (6 bases). The V end was cut by 1 base, the J end by 12 bases, with 19 bases between. CDR1 and CDR2 from the germline V gene are SGHVS and FNYEAQ. This CDR3 has 15 amino acids. The CDR3 reads CASSLEPKRGQRQFF. CDR3 sequence (DNA): TGTGCCAGCAGCTTAGAACCTAAACGGGGACAACGGCAGTTCTTC.

The V gene is TRBV10-1, the J gene TRBJ2-7, with 8 bases lining up with TRBD1. Per the germline V gene, CDR1 is WNHNN and CDR2 is SYGVQD (reference sequence). J lost 7 bases, V lost 7 bases, and 12 bases had no gene match. The CDR3 is 14 amino acids. CDR3 amino acids: CASISIQGVREQYF. CDR3 nucleotide sequence: TGCGCCAGCATCTCGATACAGGGGGTGAGGGAGCAGTACTTC.

As concerns this clone: Other DNA sequences from this sample encode an identical CDR3 as well. The chain joins TRBV6-1 to TRBJ2-7; tentatively, D is TRBD2 (5 bases). The CDR3 is 13 amino acids. The germline gives CDR1 MNHNS, CDR2 SASEGT. V shed 1 base and J shed 1 base, with 5 bases lying between them. CDR3 sequence (DNA): TGTGCCAGCAGTGAAGGAGGGTCCTACGAGCAGTACTTC. It encodes CASSEGGSYEQYF.

This chain joins TRBV27 and TRBJ2-3; 11 nucleotides line up with TRBD2. The CDR3 has 16 residues. Trimming cost V 6 bases and J 2 bases; bases outside gene matches: 7. CDR1 is MNHEY, CDR2 SMNVEV, per germline (reference sequence). The DNA for the CDR3 is TGTGCCAGCAGCCGTCGGACTAGCGGGTTCACAGATACGCAGTATTTT. It yields the protein CASSRRTSGFTDTQYF.

The V gene is TRBV11-2, the J gene TRBJ2-1, with 9 positions matching TRBD1. This CDR3 has 15 amino acids. V was pared by 3 bases and J by 3 bases, with 3 bases of the junction left unmatched. Germline lookup yields CDR1 SGHAT and CDR2 FQNNGV. CDR3: CASSFGQGIYNEQFF. The DNA for the CDR3 is TGTGCCAGCAGCTTCGGACAGGGGATCTACAATGAGCAGTTCTTC.

V gene TRBV29-1 combines with J gene TRBJ2-5; the match to TRBD2 covers 11 bases. In germline, CDR1 is SQVTM, CDR2 ANQGSEA. Unmatched junction bases numbered 7, after V lost 5 bases and J lost 5 bases. The CDR3 sequence is 14 residues long. The CDR3 protein is CSVLKTSGNETQYF. CDR3 in DNA: TGCAGCGTTCTAAAGACTAGCGGGAACGAGACCCAGTACTTC. The variable domain in full, with the rest retrieved from reference TRBV29-1 and TRBJ2-5, is SAVISQKPSRDICQRGTSLTIQCQVDSQVTMMFWYRQQPGQSLTLIATANQGSEATYESGFVIDKFPISRPNLTFSTLTVSNMSPEDSSIYLCSVLKTSGNETQYFGPGTRLLVL.

The CDR3 here is CASSEVRGPYGYTF. CDR3 sequence (DNA): TGTGCCAGCAGTGAAGTTAGGGGCCCCTATGGCTACACCTTC. The V gene is TRBV6-1, the J gene TRBJ1-2, with a possible D match to TRBD1 (5 bases). Between the trimmed V and J ends, which lost 1 base and 4 bases, there was a span of 10 bases. This CDR3 spans 14 amino acids. Germline CDR1 reads MNHNS; CDR2 reads SASEGT.

V usage is TRBV6-1 and J usage is TRBJ2-7, with TRBD2 matching over 11 bases. There are 13 residues in the CDR3. The V segment lost 6 bases and the J segment 5 bases; nucleotides outside the gene matches: 3. Per germline, CDR1 MNHNS and CDR2 SASEGT. CDR3 protein: CASRPGLADEQYF. The CDR3, as DNA: TGTGCCAGCAGACCGGGACTAGCGGACGAGCAGTACTTC.

Notes on this clone: Other DNA sequences in the same sample also yield this CDR3. The V gene is TRBV27, the J gene TRBJ1-2; TRBD1 matches 9 bases. The junction had 4 bases not matched to a gene; V was cut back by 3 bases and J by 8 bases. The germline V gene encodes CDR1 MNHEY and CDR2 SMNVEV (reference sequence). This CDR3 region has 13 residues. The DNA for the CDR3 is TGTGCCAGCAGTTTGGGACAGGGAGTGGGCTACACCTTC. Translated: CASSLGQGVGYTF.

The rearrangement links TRBV27 to TRBJ1-1; TRBD1 agrees at 7 bases. CDR1 is MNHEY, CDR2 SMNVEV, per germline (reference sequence). V lost 4 bases to trimming and J lost 2 bases; unmatched junction nucleotides: 4. The CDR3 runs 14 residues. The CDR3 here is CASSYQGDNTEAFF. Written as DNA, the CDR3 is TGTGCCAGCAGTTATCAGGGGGACAACACTGAAGCTTTCTTT.

The sample holds one count of this clone. This CDR3 is also generated by other DNA sequences in the sample. The chain is built from TRBV29-1 and TRBJ2-7; 9 nucleotides match TRBD1. Germline V gene data show CDR1 as SQVTM and CDR2 as ANQGSEA. V was pared by 0 bases and J by 7 bases, with 7 bases of the junction left unmatched. The CDR3 spans 14 residues. This CDR3 reads CSVEEDRGRREQYF. CDR3 bases: TGCAGCGTTGAAGAGGACAGGGGACGTAGAGAGCAGTACTTC.

This rearrangement joins TRBV5-1 to TRBJ1-1, with TRBD1 as a possible D gene (5 bases). Trimming left V 2 bases short and J 5 bases short, with 16 bases between. Germline-derived CDR1 and CDR2 are SGHRS and YFSETQ. The CDR3 length is 15 residues. CDR3 DNA: TGCGCCAGCAGCTTTGGCGACAGCCGGGGGACTGAAGCTTTCTTT. Translated: CASSFGDSRGTEAFF.

The genes are TRBV27 and TRBJ2-7, with D perhaps TRBD1 (5 bases). Trimming left V 8 bases short and J 2 bases short, with 13 bases between. This CDR3 spans 13 amino acids. CDR1 is MNHEY and CDR2 is SMNVEV in the germline V gene (reference sequence). The CDR3 region has the DNA TGTGCCAGCGGGGCAGGGTCGCCCTACGAGCAGTACTTC. It is translated as CASGAGSPYEQYF.